The rows below give T cell receptor beta chains drawn from one sample of a study of cytomegalovirus exposure and HLA in healthy donors. TCRdb keeps only in-frame clones here, not all; method: immunoSEQ multiplex PCR. The sample has fewer than 200,000 clones, approximately 90% seen once. Sequenced sample: PBMCs. The origin of the receptors is a woman in her 30s in good health and CMV-seronegative. Each CDR3 is given with its conserved first and last residue. Each record gives: clone size, D gene, V gene, J gene, CDR3 protein, CDR3 DNA. A D gene is named only where the DNA matches it firmly. Some rows have no size entry. The others give once, few or many, or a class for an expanded clone.

.,.,TRBV4-1,TRBJ1-2,CASSQVTAYGYTF,TGCGCCAGCAGCCAAGTGACAGCCTATGGCTACACCTTC
once,.,TRBV6-5,TRBJ2-5,CASSSEGREETQHF,TGTGCCAGCAGCTCGGAGGGAAGGGAGGAGACCCAGCACTTC
few,.,TRBV29-1,TRBJ1-1,CSVEVNTEAFF,TGCAGCGTTGAAGTAAACACTGAAGCTTTCTTT
.,TRBD2,TRBV10-2,TRBJ2-7,CASRETSGYSEQYF,TGCGCCAGCAGGGAGACTAGCGGGTACTCAGAGCAGTACTTC
once,TRBD1,TRBV25-1,TRBJ2-2,CASSPMTGWNGELFF,TGTGCCAGCAGTCCTATGACAGGGTGGAACGGGGAGCTGTTTTTT
.,TRBD1,TRBV5-6,TRBJ2-5,CASSLETGGWETQYF,TGTGCCAGCAGCTTGGAAACAGGGGGTTGGGAGACCCAGTACTTC
.,.,TRBV2,TRBJ2-2,CASSETANTGELFF,TGTGCCAGCAGTGAAACGGCGAACACCGGGGAGCTGTTTTTT
.,TRBD2,TRBV2,TRBJ2-2,CASSESPVAGVRGELFF,TGTGCCAGCAGTGAAAGTCCCGTAGCGGGAGTCCGCGGGGAGCTGTTTTTT
.,TRBD2,TRBV5-1,TRBJ2-1,CASSFRLAGVGNEQFF,TGCGCCAGCAGCTTCCGACTAGCGGGAGTCGGGAATGAGCAGTTCTTC
.,TRBD1,TRBV14,TRBJ1-2,CASSQDLLRDRVKGYTF,TGTGCCAGCAGCCAAGATCTCCTCCGGGACAGGGTGAAGGGCTACACCTTC
once,.,TRBV27,TRBJ2-7,CASSFRQGIPYEQYF,TGTGCCAGCAGTTTTAGGCAGGGAATCCCCTACGAGCAGTACTTC
once,TRBD1,TRBV27,TRBJ2-7,CASSRTGAYAYEQYF,TGTGCCAGCAGTCGTACAGGGGCCTACGCCTACGAGCAGTACTTC
.,.,TRBV19,TRBJ1-3,CASSTLQGAGNTIYF,TGTGCCAGTAGTACGCTACAGGGTGCAGGAAACACCATATATTTT
.,TRBD1,TRBV6-6,TRBJ1-3,CASRDTGGVGNTIYF,TGTGCCAGCAGGGATACAGGGGGAGTTGGAAACACCATATATTTT
.,TRBD2,TRBV11-3,TRBJ2-5,CASSLGVREREKETQYF,TGTGCCAGCAGCTTAGGGGTCCGGGAGCGGGAGAAAGAGACCCAGTACTTC
.,.,TRBV18,TRBJ1-1,CASSPPGRDNTEAFF,TGTGCCAGCTCACCACCGGGGAGGGACAACACTGAAGCTTTCTTT
.,TRBD1,TRBV28,TRBJ1-5,CASCPFVGGGGGNQPQHF,TGTGCCAGCTGCCCCTTTGTAGGAGGGGGCGGGGGCAATCAGCCCCAGCATTTT
once,.,TRBV19,TRBJ2-6,CASMAVMSGANVLTF,TGTGCCAGTATGGCCGTTATGTCTGGGGCCAACGTCCTGACTTTC
once,.,TRBV6-4,TRBJ2-2,CASSPGLHLELFF,TGTGCCAGCAGTCCTGGACTCCATCTCGAGCTGTTTTTT
.,TRBD1,TRBV28,TRBJ1-5,CASSTPGGLSNQPQHF,TGTGCCAGCAGTACGCCAGGGGGACTTAGCAATCAGCCCCAGCATTTT
.,.,TRBV25-1,TRBJ1-1,CASSGQAQNTEAFF,TGTGCCAGCAGTGGACAGGCCCAGAACACTGAAGCTTTCTTT
.,TRBD1,TRBV19,TRBJ2-6,CASRSAGTGVTGANVLTF,TGTGCCAGTAGATCAGCCGGGACAGGGGTTACTGGGGCCAACGTCCTGACTTTC
.,.,TRBV7-9,TRBJ2-3,CASSFRDFGSTDTQYF,TGTGCCAGCAGCTTCAGGGACTTTGGGAGCACAGATACGCAGTATTTT
.,.,TRBV5-1,TRBJ1-3,CASSLTFSGNTIYF,TGCGCCAGCAGCCTAACGTTCTCTGGAAACACCATATATTTT
.,TRBD1,TRBV5-4,TRBJ2-4,CASSYRGSKNIQYF,TGTGCCAGCAGCTACAGGGGTTCGAAAAACATTCAGTACTTC
.,TRBD1,TRBV30,TRBJ2-7,CAWSRGGPAYEQYF,TGTGCCTGGAGCCGAGGGGGCCCCGCCTACGAGCAGTACTTC
.,TRBD2,TRBV10-3,TRBJ2-3,CASTSGGAMQYF,TGTGCCAGTACTAGCGGGGGGGCGATGCAGTATTTT
.,.,TRBV9,TRBJ2-7,CASSRQGDYEQYF,TGTGCCAGCAGCCGACAAGGAGACTACGAGCAGTACTTC
.,.,TRBV28,TRBJ1-5,CASRSGRPSNQPQHF,TGTGCCAGCAGATCGGGTCGCCCCTCCAATCAGCCCCAGCATTTT
.,.,TRBV10-2,TRBJ1-5,CASSESLTANQPQHF,TGCGCCAGCAGTGAGTCGTTAACAGCCAATCAGCCCCAGCATTTT
.,.,TRBV9,TRBJ2-2,CASSSRDSYTGELFF,TGTGCCAGCAGCTCCCGGGACTCATACACCGGGGAGCTGTTTTTT
.,TRBD2,TRBV5-4,TRBJ2-7,CASSLVRLAGGPIEQYF,TGTGCCAGCAGCTTGGTGCGACTAGCGGGGGGGCCTATCGAGCAGTACTTC
.,.,TRBV28,TRBJ2-1,CASSPDSENEQFF,TGTGCCAGCAGTCCTGACAGTGAAAATGAGCAGTTCTTC
.,.,TRBV9,TRBJ1-1,CASSGAPTGPARNTEAFF,TGTGCCAGCAGCGGTGCCCCCACAGGTCCAGCCAGGAACACTGAAGCTTTCTTT
few,.,TRBV28,TRBJ2-7,CASNTFFRFPYEQYF,TGTGCCAGCAACACCTTCTTCAGGTTCCCCTACGAGCAGTACTTC
.,TRBD2,TRBV27,TRBJ2-1,CASSPGTSGSNEQFF,TGTGCCAGCAGCCCCGGGACTAGCGGGAGTAATGAGCAGTTCTTC
once,TRBD1,TRBV5-1,TRBJ2-2,CASSFRTGVNTGELFF,TGCGCCAGCAGCTTCAGGACAGGAGTGAACACCGGGGAGCTGTTTTTT
.,.,TRBV5-1,TRBJ2-1,CASSLGLVIGEQFF,TGCGCCAGCAGCTTAGGCCTAGTTATCGGTGAGCAGTTCTTC
.,TRBD2,TRBV7-6,TRBJ2-7,CASRKSGVAGSYEQYF,TGTGCCAGCAGAAAAAGCGGGGTGGCAGGGTCTTACGAGCAGTACTTC
.,.,TRBV28,TRBJ1-5,CASSLFGQQNQPQHF,TGTGCCAGCAGTTTATTTGGGCAGCAAAATCAGCCCCAGCATTTT
.,.,TRBV5-1,TRBJ2-3,CASSLPPGQEPSTDTQYF,TGCGCCAGCAGCTTGCCCCCTGGGCAAGAGCCTAGCACAGATACGCAGTATTTT
.,TRBD2,TRBV7-9,TRBJ2-5,CASSGGLAGGETQYF,TGTGCCAGCAGCGGGGGACTAGCGGGAGGGGAGACCCAGTACTTC
few,.,TRBV2,TRBJ1-4,CASRGGTNEKLFF,TGTGCCAGTAGGGGAGGAACTAATGAAAAACTGTTTTTT
.,.,TRBV7-9,TRBJ2-7,CASSPGSGIPGEQYF,TGTGCCAGCAGCCCAGGGTCTGGGATCCCGGGCGAGCAGTACTTC
.,TRBD2,TRBV7-6,TRBJ2-2,CASSLGALAGVRTGELFF,TGTGCCAGCAGCTTAGGGGCGCTAGCGGGAGTTCGCACCGGGGAGCTGTTTTTT
.,.,TRBV19,TRBJ2-5,CASSIGTKGTQYF,TGTGCCAGTAGTATAGGGACAAAAGGGACCCAGTACTTC
.,.,TRBV27,TRBJ2-3,CASTSIQGTDTQYF,TGTGCCAGCACCTCAATTCAGGGCACAGATACGCAGTATTTT
.,.,TRBV9,TRBJ2-7,CASSVASGSPHEQYF,TGTGCCAGCAGCGTAGCCTCAGGGTCCCCCCACGAGCAGTACTTC
once,TRBD2,TRBV6-5,TRBJ2-3,CASSYSASGGQDTQYF,TGTGCCAGCAGTTACTCGGCTAGCGGGGGGCAAGATACGCAGTATTTT
.,.,TRBV9,TRBJ1-5,CASSPLGVGQPQHF,TGTGCCAGCAGCCCCTTAGGGGTCGGACAGCCCCAGCATTTT
once,.,TRBV7-6,TRBJ2-2,CASSITRSGELFF,TGTGCCAGCAGCATCACGCGGTCCGGGGAGCTGTTTTTT
.,.,TRBV28,TRBJ1-1,CASGQRGVLNTEAFF,TGTGCCAGCGGCCAAAGAGGAGTTTTGAACACTGAAGCTTTCTTT
.,TRBD2,TRBV13,TRBJ2-7,CASKGGGGGEQYF,TGTGCCAGCAAGGGAGGCGGGGGAGGGGAGCAGTACTTC
.,.,TRBV5-1,TRBJ2-7,CASSLGGFNSYEQYF,TGCGCCAGCAGCTTAGGAGGGTTCAACTCCTACGAGCAGTACTTC